This T cell receptor beta chain was documented in a study of regulatory T cells in long-lasting Graves disease. General observations from the study: Reduced TCR diversity was observed in persistent Graves' patients versus newly diagnosed patients.

The time point here: persistent/refractory GD, antithyroid drugs over 5 years with positive TRAb. Isolated PBMC RNA provided the starting material for the TCR library. Turning to this clonotype: Its antigen is unidentified.

V was pared by 1 base and J by 7 bases, with 11 bases between. CDR1 is SGHTA and CDR2 is FQGNSA in the germline V gene. CDR3 size: 13 residues. According to the study, TCR beta libraries were built with iRepertoire HTBI primers and CDR3-region Arm-PCR. TCRdb fed the multiplex PCR reads into MiXCR, producing one record per CDR3 protein. The data show 400,000 or so distinct CDR3 sequences, around 24% seen once. The chain couples TRBV7-2 to TRBJ2-7; D remains unclear. This clonotype was sampled from a female donor with Graves disease. Sequenced here: peripheral blood mononuclear cells (PBMCs), sampled when the disease was refractory, from a patient treated with antithyroid drugs. The CDR3 protein is CASSLGGMGEQYF. The CDR3 nucleotides are TGTGCCAGCAGCTTAGGCGGTATGGGGGAGCAGTACTTC.